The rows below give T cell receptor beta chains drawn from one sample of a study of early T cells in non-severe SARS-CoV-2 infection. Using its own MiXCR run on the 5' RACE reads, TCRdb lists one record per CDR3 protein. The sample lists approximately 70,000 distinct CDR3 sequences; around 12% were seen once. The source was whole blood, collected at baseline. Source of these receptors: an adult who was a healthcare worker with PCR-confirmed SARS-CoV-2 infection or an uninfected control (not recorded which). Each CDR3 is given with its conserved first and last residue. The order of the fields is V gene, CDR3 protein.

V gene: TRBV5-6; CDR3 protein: CASSPLGSEDTEAFF
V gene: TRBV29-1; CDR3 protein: CSVARGLSTDTQYF
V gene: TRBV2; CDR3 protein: CASSDWTEAFF
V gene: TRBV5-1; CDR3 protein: CASSWGTGFTMNTEAFF
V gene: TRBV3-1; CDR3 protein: CASSPGQSRYGYTF
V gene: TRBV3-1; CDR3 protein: CASSLGQHSNQPQHF
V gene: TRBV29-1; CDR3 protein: CSVAGASAEAFF
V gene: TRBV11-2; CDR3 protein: CASRPQGRYEQYF
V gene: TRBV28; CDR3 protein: CASSSRGPGANVLTF
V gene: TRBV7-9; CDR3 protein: CASSFLQGDYGYTF
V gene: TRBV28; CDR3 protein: CASSFGPFYGYTF
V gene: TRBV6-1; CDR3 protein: CASSEGPWRAEAFF
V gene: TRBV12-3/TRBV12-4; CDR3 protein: CASSLTQRTGANVLTF
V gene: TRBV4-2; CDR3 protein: CASSQGHIQRQHF
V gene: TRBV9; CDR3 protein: CASSVGDRNTIYF
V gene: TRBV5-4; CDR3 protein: CASSLGRAEDTQYF
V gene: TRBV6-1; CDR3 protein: CASSERLAGVVQETQYF
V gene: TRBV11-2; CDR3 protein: CASSRGGTTYNEQFF
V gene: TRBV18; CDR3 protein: CASSPRDPRPGGELFF
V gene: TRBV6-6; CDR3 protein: CASLGLNEQFF
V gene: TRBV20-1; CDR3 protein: CSARRGQMSTDTQYF
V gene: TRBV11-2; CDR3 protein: CASCLAGDETQYF
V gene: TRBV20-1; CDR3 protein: CSARATDSPLHF
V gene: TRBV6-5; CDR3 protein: CASSSGRNYGYTF
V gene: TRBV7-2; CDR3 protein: CASSFAGGKQPQHF
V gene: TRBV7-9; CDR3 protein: CASSPDRVRTEAFF
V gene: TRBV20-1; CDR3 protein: CSASKGSSYNSPLHF
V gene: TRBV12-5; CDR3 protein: CASGYRAGGYNEQFF
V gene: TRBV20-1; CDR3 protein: CSARSSGGYEQYF
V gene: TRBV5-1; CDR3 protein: CASSSSSEHGTQYF
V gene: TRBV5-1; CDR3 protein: CASSLVANSYNEQFF
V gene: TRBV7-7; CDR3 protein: CASSSDRGETQYF
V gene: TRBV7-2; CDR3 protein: CASSSRGNQPQHF
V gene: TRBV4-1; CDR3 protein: CASSQDPGTQYF
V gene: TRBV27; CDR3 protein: CASSLIPGRRRSYEQYF